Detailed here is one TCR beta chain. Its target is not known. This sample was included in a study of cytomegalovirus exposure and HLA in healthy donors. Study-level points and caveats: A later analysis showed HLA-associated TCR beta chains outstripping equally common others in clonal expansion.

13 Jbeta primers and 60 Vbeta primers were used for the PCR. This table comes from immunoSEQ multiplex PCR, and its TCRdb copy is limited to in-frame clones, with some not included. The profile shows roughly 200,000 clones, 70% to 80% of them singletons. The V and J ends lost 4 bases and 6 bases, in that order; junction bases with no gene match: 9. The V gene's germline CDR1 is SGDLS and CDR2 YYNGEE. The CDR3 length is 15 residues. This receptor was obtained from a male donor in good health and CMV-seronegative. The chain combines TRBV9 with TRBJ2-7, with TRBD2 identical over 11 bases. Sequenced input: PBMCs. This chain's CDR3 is CASSLTSGRFGEQYF. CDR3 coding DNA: TGTGCCAGCAGCTTAACTAGCGGGAGATTCGGCGAGCAGTACTTC.